A selection of T cell receptor beta chains follows, all from one sample in a study of control samples from healthy donors and cancer patients. Some clones are missing from TCRdb's copy, which holds only in-frame ones; the method was immunoSEQ multiplex PCR. The sample consists of approximately 94,000 clones, roughly 90% of them appearing once. Sequencing was carried out using blood. These receptors were obtained from a woman aged 30 to 39 in good health. The CDR3 runs from the conserved cysteine through the conserved F or W. The D gene is left open where the match is weak. Rows give clone size only sometimes, using once, few, many, or a class for an expanded clone.

clone size	V gene	D gene	J gene	CDR3 protein	CDR3 DNA
.	TRBV18	.	TRBJ2-3	CASSRGPAADTQYF	TGTGCCAGCTCACGTGGACCTGCGGCAGATACGCAGTATTTT
.	TRBV15	TRBD1	TRBJ2-7	CATSKSGTGGYEQYF	TGTGCCACCAGCAAATCCGGGACAGGGGGCTACGAGCAGTACTTC
.	TRBV9	.	TRBJ2-2	CASSRTGNTGELFF	TGTGCCAGCAGTCGGACGGGGAACACCGGGGAGCTGTTTTTT
.	TRBV5-1	.	TRBJ1-2	CASSLGVQGGYTF	TGCGCCAGCAGCTTGGGCGTTCAGGGGGGCTACACCTTC
once	TRBV11-2	TRBD1	TRBJ1-2	CASSSDLGTALIYGYTF	TGTGCCAGCAGCTCTGATCTTGGGACAGCCCTTATCTATGGCTACACCTTC
.	TRBV5-6	.	TRBJ1-1	CASSLLPGRNTEAFF	TGTGCCAGCAGCTTGCTTCCCGGGCGGAACACTGAAGCTTTCTTT
.	TRBV5-1	TRBD2	TRBJ2-5	CASSLNIAGEGETQYF	TGCGCCAGCAGCTTGAACATTGCGGGAGAGGGGGAGACCCAGTACTTC
.	TRBV15	TRBD2	TRBJ2-1	CATSRDSLAGKGEQFF	TGTGCCACCAGCAGAGATAGCCTAGCGGGCAAGGGGGAGCAGTTCTTC
.	TRBV27	.	TRBJ1-2	CASRGGYGYTF	TGTGCCAGCAGAGGGGGATATGGCTACACCTTC
.	TRBV11-2	TRBD2	TRBJ2-1	CASSLAGGPDEQFF	TGTGCCAGCAGCTTAGCGGGAGGGCCGGATGAGCAGTTCTTC
.	TRBV30	TRBD1	TRBJ1-4	CAWGQVNEKLFF	TGTGCCTGGGGACAGGTTAATGAAAAACTGTTTTTT
.	TRBV6-5	.	TRBJ2-7	CASSQTAYEQYF	TGTGCCAGCAGCCAGACAGCCTACGAGCAGTACTTC
.	TRBV5-1	TRBD1	TRBJ1-1	CASSFAGGRTEAFF	TGCGCCAGCAGCTTTGCAGGGGGGAGGACTGAAGCTTTCTTT
.	TRBV7-7	TRBD2	TRBJ2-1	CASSPSGSLRNEQFF	TGTGCCAGCAGCCCGAGCGGGAGTTTGAGGAATGAGCAGTTCTTC
.	TRBV30	TRBD1	TRBJ1-4	CAWSGGQGSNEKLFF	TGTGCCTGGAGTGGGGGACAGGGCTCTAATGAAAAACTGTTTTTT
.	TRBV19	TRBD1	TRBJ1-6	CASMMTGANSPLHF	TGTGCCAGTATGATGACAGGGGCCAATTCACCCCTCCACTTT
.	TRBV4-1	TRBD1	TRBJ1-1	CASSQGRDSALNTEAFF	TGCGCCAGCAGCCAAGGCCGGGACAGCGCCCTGAACACTGAAGCTTTCTTT
.	TRBV10-3	TRBD1	TRBJ1-1	CAISESGQGAGAFF	TGTGCCATCAGTGAGTCGGGACAGGGGGCCGGAGCTTTCTTT
.	TRBV5-6	.	TRBJ2-5	CASSLAAEQETQYF	TGTGCCAGCAGCTTGGCGGCAGAACAAGAGACCCAGTACTTC
.	TRBV6-6	.	TRBJ1-2	CASSYRPDGDVHTF	TGTGCCAGCAGTTACCGGCCGGACGGTGATGTTCACACCTTC
.	TRBV2	.	TRBJ2-3	CASSDYGAGAQYF	TGTGCCAGCAGCGATTATGGGGCAGGGGCGCAGTATTTT
.	TRBV28	.	TRBJ2-7	CASSVRGESYEQYF	TGTGCCAGCAGTGTCCGAGGGGAAAGCTACGAGCAGTACTTC